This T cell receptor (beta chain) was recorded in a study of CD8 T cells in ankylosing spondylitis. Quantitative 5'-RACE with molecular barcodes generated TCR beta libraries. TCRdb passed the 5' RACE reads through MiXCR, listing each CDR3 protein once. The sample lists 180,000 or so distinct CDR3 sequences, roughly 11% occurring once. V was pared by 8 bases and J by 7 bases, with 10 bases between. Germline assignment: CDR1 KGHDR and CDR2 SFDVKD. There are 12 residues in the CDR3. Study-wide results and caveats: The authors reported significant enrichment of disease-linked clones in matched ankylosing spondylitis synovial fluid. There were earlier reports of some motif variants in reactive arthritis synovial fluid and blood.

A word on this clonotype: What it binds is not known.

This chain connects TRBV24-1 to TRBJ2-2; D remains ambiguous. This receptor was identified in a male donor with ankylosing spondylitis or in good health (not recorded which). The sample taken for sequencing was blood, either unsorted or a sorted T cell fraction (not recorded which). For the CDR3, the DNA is TGTGCCACCAATTCTGGGGTCGGGGAGCTGTTTTTT. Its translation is CATNSGVGELFF.